The rows below give T cell receptor beta chains drawn from one sample of a study of blood T cells in healthy people across ages. A single record per CDR3 protein comes from TCRdb applying MiXCR to the 5' RACE reads. The sample carries some 640,000 distinct CDR3 sequences, over 45% recorded once. Sequencing used blood. These receptors were taken from a woman aged 60-75 years in good health. Each CDR3 is given with its conserved first and last residue. The D gene is left open where the match is weak. Some rows mark clone size as missing; the rest say once, few, many or name a class of expanded clone.

D gene: -; J gene: TRBJ2-1; clone size: -; V gene: TRBV5-1; CDR3 protein: CASSPIAASYNEQFF; CDR3 DNA: TGCGCCAGCAGCCCCATAGCGGCCTCCTACAATGAGCAGTTCTTC
D gene: TRBD1; J gene: TRBJ2-4; clone size: -; V gene: TRBV15; CDR3 protein: CATSKGRDRAIQYF; CDR3 DNA: TGTGCCACCAGCAAGGGCCGGGACAGGGCCATTCAGTACTTC
D gene: -; J gene: TRBJ2-5; clone size: -; V gene: TRBV7-2; CDR3 protein: CASSSGASETQYF; CDR3 DNA: TGTGCCAGCAGCTCCGGGGCGAGTGAGACCCAGTACTTC
D gene: TRBD1; J gene: TRBJ1-5; clone size: once; V gene: TRBV12-3/TRBV12-4; CDR3 protein: CASSPSSGTGGEQPQHF; CDR3 DNA: TGTGCCAGCAGCCCATCAAGCGGGACAGGGGGGGAGCAGCCCCAGCATTTT
D gene: TRBD1; J gene: TRBJ2-7; clone size: -; V gene: TRBV6-1; CDR3 protein: CASSLQGARGQYF; CDR3 DNA: TGTGCCAGCAGTTTACAGGGGGCGCGTGGGCAGTACTTC
D gene: -; J gene: TRBJ2-4; clone size: few; V gene: TRBV20-1; CDR3 protein: CSARDPSSSGEQYF; CDR3 DNA: TGCAGTGCTAGAGATCCGAGCTCATCTGGGGAGCAGTACTTC
D gene: -; J gene: TRBJ2-6; clone size: -; V gene: TRBV5-1; CDR3 protein: CASVGGDSSGANVLTF; CDR3 DNA: TGCGCCAGCGTGGGAGGGGACAGCTCTGGGGCCAACGTCCTGACTTTC
D gene: TRBD2; J gene: TRBJ2-1; clone size: -; V gene: TRBV7-3; CDR3 protein: CASSVTSGSEQFF; CDR3 DNA: TGTGCCAGCAGCGTAACTAGCGGTAGTGAGCAGTTCTTC
D gene: TRBD2; J gene: TRBJ2-5; clone size: -; V gene: TRBV5-1; CDR3 protein: CASRATSGRANEQYF; CDR3 DNA: TGCGCCAGCAGGGCGACTAGCGGGAGGGCCAATGAGCAGTACTTC
D gene: TRBD1; J gene: TRBJ2-7; clone size: -; V gene: TRBV10-2; CDR3 protein: CASSELWGTGGSPYEQYF; CDR3 DNA: TGCGCCAGCAGTGAGCTGTGGGGCACAGGGGGGTCCCCCTACGAGCAGTACTTC
D gene: TRBD2; J gene: TRBJ2-5; clone size: once; V gene: TRBV29-1; CDR3 protein: CSVEDWTSGRINEQYF; CDR3 DNA: TGCAGCGTTGAAGACTGGACTAGCGGGAGGATCAATGAGCAGTACTTC
D gene: -; J gene: TRBJ2-7; clone size: once; V gene: TRBV7-2; CDR3 protein: CASSPWGVRNEQYF; CDR3 DNA: TGTGCCAGCAGCCCCTGGGGGGTTAGAAACGAGCAGTACTTC
D gene: -; J gene: TRBJ2-3; clone size: few; V gene: TRBV7-9; CDR3 protein: CASSRGWDTDTQYF; CDR3 DNA: TGTGCCAGCAGCCGAGGATGGGACACAGATACGCAGTATTTT
D gene: -; J gene: TRBJ2-7; clone size: -; V gene: TRBV28; CDR3 protein: CASRSGLYEQYF; CDR3 DNA: TGTGCCAGCAGGTCGGGACTGTACGAGCAGTACTTC
D gene: TRBD1; J gene: TRBJ2-2; clone size: -; V gene: TRBV4-3; CDR3 protein: CASSRGWTGEIGELFF; CDR3 DNA: TGCGCCAGCAGCCGAGGTTGGACAGGGGAAATCGGGGAGCTGTTTTTT
D gene: -; J gene: TRBJ1-1; clone size: -; V gene: TRBV7-2; CDR3 protein: CASSRGRGSGVRDTEAFF; CDR3 DNA: TGTGCCAGCAGCCGAGGGAGAGGGTCAGGGGTTAGAGACACTGAAGCTTTCTTT
D gene: TRBD1; J gene: TRBJ2-3; clone size: -; V gene: TRBV6-1; CDR3 protein: CATGTGVSSTDTQYF; CDR3 DNA: TGTGCCACCGGGACAGGGGTTTCTAGCACAGATACGCAGTATTTT
D gene: TRBD2; J gene: TRBJ2-1; clone size: -; V gene: TRBV5-1; CDR3 protein: CASSLGRGGGDEQFF; CDR3 DNA: TGCGCCAGCAGCTTGGGCCGAGGTGGGGGGGATGAGCAGTTCTTC
D gene: -; J gene: TRBJ2-3; clone size: -; V gene: TRBV2; CDR3 protein: CASSPLGQGRSSQYF; CDR3 DNA: TGTGCCAGCAGCCCCCTGGGGCAGGGTCGATCGTCGCAGTATTTT
D gene: -; J gene: TRBJ2-3; clone size: -; V gene: TRBV2; CDR3 protein: CASSSQAPQGLSTQYF; CDR3 DNA: TGTGCCAGCAGTTCCCAGGCGCCCCAGGGCCTTAGTACGCAGTATTTT
D gene: -; J gene: TRBJ2-3; clone size: -; V gene: TRBV7-3; CDR3 protein: CASSLEVGAGTDTQYF; CDR3 DNA: TGTGCCAGCAGCTTAGAGGTGGGTGCGGGCACAGATACGCAGTATTTT
D gene: TRBD2; J gene: TRBJ2-3; clone size: -; V gene: TRBV2; CDR3 protein: CASRKSLAGTDTQYF; CDR3 DNA: TGTGCCAGCAGAAAGTCGCTAGCGGGCACAGATACGCAGTATTTT
D gene: -; J gene: TRBJ2-5; clone size: -; V gene: TRBV11-2; CDR3 protein: CASSLDQGLRGETQYF; CDR3 DNA: TGTGCCAGCAGCTTAGATCAGGGGCTCCGGGGAGAGACCCAGTACTTC
D gene: TRBD1; J gene: TRBJ2-7; clone size: -; V gene: TRBV6-1; CDR3 protein: CASSTGTATYEQYF; CDR3 DNA: TGTGCCAGTTCCACTGGGACAGCCACCTACGAGCAGTACTTC
D gene: -; J gene: TRBJ2-4; clone size: few; V gene: TRBV7-2; CDR3 protein: CASSLGPEAKNIQYF; CDR3 DNA: TGTGCCAGCAGCTTAGGACCGGAGGCCAAAAACATTCAGTACTTC
D gene: -; J gene: TRBJ2-3; clone size: few; V gene: TRBV18; CDR3 protein: CASSPVAQGVTDTQYF; CDR3 DNA: TGTGCCAGCTCACCAGTGGCACAGGGAGTGACAGATACGCAGTATTTT
D gene: -; J gene: TRBJ2-7; clone size: -; V gene: TRBV7-3; CDR3 protein: CASSLNPSSYEQYF; CDR3 DNA: TGTGCCAGCAGCTTAAACCCATCTAGTTATGAGCAGTACTTC
D gene: TRBD1; J gene: TRBJ2-2; clone size: -; V gene: TRBV6-6; CDR3 protein: CASTSEGAYTGELFF; CDR3 DNA: TGTGCCAGCACGAGTGAGGGGGCCTACACCGGGGAGCTGTTTTTT
D gene: TRBD2; J gene: TRBJ2-1; clone size: -; V gene: TRBV5-6; CDR3 protein: CASRYSGLAYGQFF; CDR3 DNA: TGTGCCAGCAGATATTCCGGACTAGCTTATGGGCAGTTCTTC
D gene: TRBD1; J gene: TRBJ2-1; clone size: -; V gene: TRBV29-1; CDR3 protein: CSVGYPGQGVVNEQFF; CDR3 DNA: TGCAGCGTCGGGTACCCGGGACAGGGGGTAGTCAATGAGCAGTTCTTC
D gene: TRBD1; J gene: TRBJ1-2; clone size: -; V gene: TRBV15; CDR3 protein: CATSARTGVSGYTF; CDR3 DNA: TGTGCCACCAGCGCAAGGACAGGGGTTTCAGGCTACACCTTC
D gene: TRBD1; J gene: TRBJ2-5; clone size: -; V gene: TRBV30; CDR3 protein: CAWSLGTGGREQYF; CDR3 DNA: TGTGCCTGGAGTTTGGGGACAGGGGGTAGAGAGCAGTACTTC
D gene: -; J gene: TRBJ2-2; clone size: -; V gene: TRBV6-2/TRBV6-3; CDR3 protein: CASSNWRGPNTGELFF; CDR3 DNA: TGTGCCAGCAGCAACTGGCGGGGACCGAACACCGGGGAGCTGTTTTTT